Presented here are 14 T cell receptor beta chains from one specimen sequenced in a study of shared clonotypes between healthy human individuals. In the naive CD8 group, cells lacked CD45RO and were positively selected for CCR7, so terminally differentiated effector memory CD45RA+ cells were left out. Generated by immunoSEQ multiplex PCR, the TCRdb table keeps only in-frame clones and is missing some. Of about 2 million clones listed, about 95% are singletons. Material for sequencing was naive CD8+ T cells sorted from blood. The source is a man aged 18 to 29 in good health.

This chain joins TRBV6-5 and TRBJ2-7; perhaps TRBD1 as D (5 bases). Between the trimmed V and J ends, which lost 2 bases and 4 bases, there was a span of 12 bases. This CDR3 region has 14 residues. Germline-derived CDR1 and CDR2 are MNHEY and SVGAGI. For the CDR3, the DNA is TGTGCCAGCAGTTACGTAAGGGGTAAGTACGAGCAGTACTTC. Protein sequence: CASSYVRGKYEQYF.

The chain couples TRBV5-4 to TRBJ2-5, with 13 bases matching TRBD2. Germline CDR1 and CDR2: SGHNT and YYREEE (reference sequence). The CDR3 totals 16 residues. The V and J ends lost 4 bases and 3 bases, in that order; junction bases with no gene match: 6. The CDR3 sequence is CASSLVTSGGEETQYF. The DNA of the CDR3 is TGTGCCAGCAGCCTCGTCACTAGCGGGGGGGAAGAGACCCAGTACTTC.

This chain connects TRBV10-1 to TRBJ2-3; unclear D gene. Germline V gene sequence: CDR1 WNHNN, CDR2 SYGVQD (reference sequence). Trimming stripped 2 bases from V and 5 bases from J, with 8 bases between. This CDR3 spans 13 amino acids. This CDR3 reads CASSEGPGDTQYF. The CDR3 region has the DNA TGCGCCAGCAGTGAGGGCCCGGGAGATACGCAGTATTTT.

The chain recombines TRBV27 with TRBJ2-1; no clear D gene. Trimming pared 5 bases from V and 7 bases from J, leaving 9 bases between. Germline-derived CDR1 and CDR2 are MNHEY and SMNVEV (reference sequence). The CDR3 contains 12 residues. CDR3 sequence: CASSIPGNEQFF. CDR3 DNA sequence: TGTGCCAGCAGTATCCCTGGGAATGAGCAGTTCTTC.

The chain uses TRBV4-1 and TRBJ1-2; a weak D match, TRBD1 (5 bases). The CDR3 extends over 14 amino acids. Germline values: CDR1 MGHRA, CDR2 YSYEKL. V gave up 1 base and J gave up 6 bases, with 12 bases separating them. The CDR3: CASSQVVREHGYTF. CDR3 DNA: TGCGCCAGCAGCCAAGTGGTCAGGGAACATGGCTACACCTTC.

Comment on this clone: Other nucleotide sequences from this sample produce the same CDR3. This CDR3 reads CASSVAGSYEQYF. The DNA of the CDR3 is TGTGCCAGCAGCGTCGCGGGTTCCTACGAGCAGTACTTC. The chain has TRBV9 and TRBJ2-7, with D tentatively TRBD2 (5 bases). V gave up 2 bases and J gave up 1 base, with 7 bases separating them. The CDR3 runs 13 residues. Per germline, CDR1 SGDLS and CDR2 YYNGEE.

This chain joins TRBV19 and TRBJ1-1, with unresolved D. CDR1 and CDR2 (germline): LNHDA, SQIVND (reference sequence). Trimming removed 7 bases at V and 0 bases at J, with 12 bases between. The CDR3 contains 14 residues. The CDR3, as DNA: TGTGCCAGTAATCAGGCATCCTTGAACACTGAAGCTTTCTTT. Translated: CASNQASLNTEAFF.

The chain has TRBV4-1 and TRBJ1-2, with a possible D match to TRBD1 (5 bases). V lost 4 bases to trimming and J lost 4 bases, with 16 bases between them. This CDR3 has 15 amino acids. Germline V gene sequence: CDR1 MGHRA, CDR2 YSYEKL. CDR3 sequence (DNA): TGCGCCAGCAGCCTTGACAGCGGACCCTCCTATGGCTACACCTTC. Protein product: CASSLDSGPSYGYTF.

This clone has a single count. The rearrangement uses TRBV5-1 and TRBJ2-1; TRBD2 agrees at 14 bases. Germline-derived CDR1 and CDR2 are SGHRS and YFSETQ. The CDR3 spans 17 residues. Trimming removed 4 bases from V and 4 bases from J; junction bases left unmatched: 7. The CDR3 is CASSEGLAGVAYNEQFF. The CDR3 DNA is TGCGCCAGCAGCGAGGGACTAGCGGGAGTAGCATACAATGAGCAGTTCTTC.

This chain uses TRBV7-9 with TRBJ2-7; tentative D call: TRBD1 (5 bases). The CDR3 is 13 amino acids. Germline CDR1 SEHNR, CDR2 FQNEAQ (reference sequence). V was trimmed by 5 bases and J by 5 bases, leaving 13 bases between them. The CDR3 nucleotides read TGTGCCAGCAGCCTGATTGGCAGGGACGAGCAGTACTTC. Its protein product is CASSLIGRDEQYF.

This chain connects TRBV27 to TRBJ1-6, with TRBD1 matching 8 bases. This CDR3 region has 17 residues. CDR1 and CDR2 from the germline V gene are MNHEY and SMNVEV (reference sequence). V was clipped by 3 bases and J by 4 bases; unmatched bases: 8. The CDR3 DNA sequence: TGTGCCAGCAGTTTTCAACAGGGGGAACTTTATAATTCACCCCTCCACTTT. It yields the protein CASSFQQGELYNSPLHF.

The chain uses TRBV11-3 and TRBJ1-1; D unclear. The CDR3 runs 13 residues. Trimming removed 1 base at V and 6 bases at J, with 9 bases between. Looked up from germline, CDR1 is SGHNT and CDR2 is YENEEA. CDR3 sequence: CASSLGYGSEAFF. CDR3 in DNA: TGTGCCAGCAGCTTAGGGTATGGGTCTGAAGCTTTCTTT.

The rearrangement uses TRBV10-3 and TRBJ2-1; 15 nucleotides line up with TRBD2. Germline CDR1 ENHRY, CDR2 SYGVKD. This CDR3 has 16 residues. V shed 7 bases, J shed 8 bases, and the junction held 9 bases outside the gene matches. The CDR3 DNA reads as TGTGCCATCAAAAGGACTAGCGGGGGGGCCGTTGATGAGCAGTTCTTC. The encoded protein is CAIKRTSGGAVDEQFF.

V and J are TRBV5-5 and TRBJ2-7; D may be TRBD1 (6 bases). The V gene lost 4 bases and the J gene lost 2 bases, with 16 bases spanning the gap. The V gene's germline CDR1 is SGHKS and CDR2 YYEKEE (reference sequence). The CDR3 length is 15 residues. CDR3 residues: CASSLSQAGAYEQYF. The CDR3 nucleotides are TGTGCCAGCAGCCTCTCCCAGGCAGGGGCCTACGAGCAGTACTTC.